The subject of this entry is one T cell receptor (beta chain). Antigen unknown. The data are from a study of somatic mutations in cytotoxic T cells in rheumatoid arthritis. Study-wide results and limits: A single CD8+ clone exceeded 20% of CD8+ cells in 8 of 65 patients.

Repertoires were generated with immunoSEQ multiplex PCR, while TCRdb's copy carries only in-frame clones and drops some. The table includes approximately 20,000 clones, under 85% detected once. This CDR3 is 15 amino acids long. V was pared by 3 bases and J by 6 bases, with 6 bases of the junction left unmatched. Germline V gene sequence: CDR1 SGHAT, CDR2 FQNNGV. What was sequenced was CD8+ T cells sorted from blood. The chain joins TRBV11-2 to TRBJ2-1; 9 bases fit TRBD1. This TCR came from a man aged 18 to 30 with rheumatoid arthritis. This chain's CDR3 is CASSFGTGWVNEQFF. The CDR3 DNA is TGTGCCAGCAGCTTTGGGACAGGGTGGGTCAATGAGCAGTTCTTC.